The text below deals with one TCR beta chain. The source of the sample is a study of blood T cell repertoires in COVID-19. Across the whole study: COVID-19 samples, acute and convalescent, were from the United States, Italy and Spain.

The Seattle patients joined while their infection was active and were tracked longitudinally afterward. The length of the CDR3 is 14 residues. J gave up 6 bases and V 4 bases, and 5 bases lay outside the gene matches. Germline lookup yields CDR1 WNHNN and CDR2 SYGVQD (reference sequence). Original processing methods: By means of reference gene primer amplification, nucleated cell counts were estimated. This table comes from immunoSEQ multiplex PCR, and its TCRdb copy is limited to in-frame clones, with some not included. The DNA was the basis for D and trimming; V, J and clone size are from that table. The sample carries hundreds of thousands of clones, around 92% recorded once.

The sample comprised peripheral blood. This chain links TRBV10-1 with TRBJ2-1, with 8 bases fitting TRBD1. The receptor's source is a woman in her 30s with COVID-19, enrolled during active disease. CDR3 nucleotides: TGCGCCAGCAGTGGGGAGACAGGGGCCAATGAGCAGTTCTTC. Translation: CASSGETGANEQFF.